This entry concerns a single T cell receptor beta chain. This specimen comes from a study of identifying expanded T cells in peripheral blood. Generated by immunoSEQ multiplex PCR, the TCRdb table keeps only in-frame clones and is missing some. The repertoire consists of roughly 100,000 clones, with around 88% occurring once and the leading ten covering 17%. Collection occurred without any documented infections or immune events in donors. The sequence was collected from a person between 18 and 75 years old in good health. Sequenced sample: blood.

DNA of the CDR3: TGTGCCAGCAGCTTAGTAGGGGGACGGAGGCCCCAGCATTTT. Protein: CASSLVGGRRPQHF. The rearrangement links TRBV7-2 to TRBJ1-5; perhaps TRBD1 as D (6 bases). The length of the CDR3 is 14 residues. Germline CDR1 is SGHTA and CDR2 is FQGNSA. V was trimmed by 1 base and J by 9 bases, leaving 13 bases between them.